Sequencing of this T cell receptor (beta chain) was carried out in a study of T cell repertoires in cytomegalovirus infection. TCRdb passed the reads through MiXCR, listing each CDR3 protein once. This table has approximately 140,000 distinct CDR3 sequences, roughly 9% appearing once. The ends were cut back, 3 bases at V and 6 bases at J, with 16 bases in the middle. The CDR3 covers 14 residues. From germline, CDR1 is SGHNT and CDR2 YYREEE (reference sequence). Study-level points and caveats: The ex vivo response was dominated by HLA-C-restricted CMV-specific TCR beta clonotypes. Identification of carriers of CMV plus the relevant HLA was performed using cumulative public TCR beta family frequency.

This clonotype came up a few times. Its antigen remains unidentified. V is TRBV5-4 and J is TRBJ2-7; no reliable D call. This clonotype originated in a human donor in good health (CMV status not recorded). Some clones in this sample may be carry-over from other donors' samples. Material: PBMCs. The CDR3 nucleotides read TGTGCCAGCAGCTACCCCGGGCCCTCCGCCGAGCAGTACTTC. Encoded protein: CASSYPGPSAEQYF.